This TCR beta chain originates from a study of T cells in Graves' hyperthyroidism and ophthalmopathy (dated by TCRdb to the late 2010s). In the study overall: Peripheral blood samples were taken at the time of initial diagnosis, prior to any treatment. After blood sampling, hyperthyroidism patients were treated with methimazole at a starting dose of 30 mg daily, and ophthalmopathy patients were treated with high-dose intravenous methylprednisolone. According to the paper, TCR Vbeta CDR3 sequencing was carried out on around 140 peripheral blood samples, which came from under 50 ophthalmopathy, around 74 hyperthyroidism and 17 progressor patients. A discovery cohort of about a hundred patients, roughly 40 with Graves' ophthalmopathy and 55 to 60 with stable Graves' hyperthyroidism, was used to find distinguishing TCR V-J signatures. The 100 or so discovery patients were randomly split 7:3 into training and test sets. An independent validation cohort of 18 to 20 hyperthyroidism patients and about 15 patients who later progressed to ophthalmopathy tested prospective prediction of ophthalmopathy. Thyroid tissue and blood T-cell repertoires from about six Graves' hyperthyroidism patients were also compared in the study. General conclusions and limits of the study: Blood samples also contained most of the expanded thyroid clonotypes (frequency above 0.001), which suggests that blood repertoires may reflect thyroid immune responses. A model built on a 13 V-J signature distinguished ophthalmopathy from stable hyperthyroidism, reaching 87.88% sensitivity and 81% to 83% specificity in cross-validation and 80%/75% in testing. No statistical method was used to set the sample size in advance, and investigators knew the group allocation. In validation, progression to ophthalmopathy was predicted by the model with about 70% sensitivity and about 72% specificity, a median of about 6 months before onset.

TCR beta CDR3 regions were amplified from RNA transcripts. The first round of RT-PCR for the TCR CDR3 was performed with the HTBI primer set and the Qiagen OneStep RT-PCR kit. Libraries were constructed in a second round of multiplex PCR, after which size selection and purification were performed. Libraries were sequenced paired-end with 100 bp reads on an Illumina HiSeq2000. The paper's data handling went like this. SOAPnuke was used to process the raw data, with reads discarded if the reads contained adapters or uncalled bases, had a mean Phred below 15, or lacked an exact constant-primer or identifier match. High-quality paired reads were merged with COPE v1.2.5, and unique nucleotide sequences were defined as clonotypes. MiTCR v1.1 was used to align clonotypes to the IMGT TRBV, TRBD and TRBJ reference segments. The analysis was restricted to V-J combinations with a frequency above 0.0001, which together covered about 99% of the repertoires. A TCS score was defined as the ratio of F50 (clonal expansion) to E x V (chaos), with BLOSUM62-based TCRdist applied between CDR3 peptides within each V-J. Welch's t-statistics and random forest reduced 500 to 650 V-J features to 13, which were used in a naive Bayes classifier (R e1071). In-frame beta chains were kept once TCRdb had trimmed the public reads at Q25 with fastp and called clones with MiXCR. Identical CDR3 proteins give one entry, which carries the most common genes and DNA. Here the V and J calls rest on TCRdb's processing, not on the authors' analysis. In this sample the table shows over 350,000 distinct CDR3 sequences, around a sixth of which occur a single time. About 38% of the sample belongs to the ten largest clones.

The CDR3 goes from the cysteine to the phenylalanine over 12 residues. CDR3 DNA is the only sequence kept; it has 36 bases, read in frame from the first base. From the germline V gene, CDR1 is SGHAT and CDR2 is FQNNGV. Trimming costs V 5 bases and J 14 bases, and their ends lie 13 bases apart. Moderately to severely active disease, a Clinical Activity Score of at least 3, a NOSPECS grade of at least 4, and a duration under 3 months were present in ophthalmopathy patients. Patients with uncontrolled infections, other autoimmune diseases, pregnancy or lactation were excluded. Clinical symptoms, serum thyroxine and TRAb, thyroid ultrasound, and orbital computed tomography formed the basis for the diagnoses. Ficoll-Paque density gradient centrifugation was used to isolate PBMCs from approximately 10 ml of fresh peripheral blood. Total RNA was extracted with Trizol reagent, and quality was checked on an Agilent 2100 Bioanalyzer.

This clonotype was seen at least ten times. Its binding antigen is unknown. Per-base qualities were not stored, and no clone one base away is much larger. Recombination joined TRBV11-2 with TRBJ1-6; the D gene remains uncertain. Material: blood. The receptor was derived from a man younger than 35 with Graves' ophthalmopathy. The DNA is TGTGCCAGCAGCCCTGAAACAGTAACCCTCCACTTT. Its translation reads: CASSPETVTLHF.